The 3 T cell receptor beta chains below all came from one sample that was sequenced in a study of blood T cell repertoires in COVID-19. Some clones are missing from TCRdb's copy, which holds only in-frame ones; the method was immunoSEQ multiplex PCR. The data show some 290,000 clones, with around 78% seen just once and about 5% held by the top ten. The specimen was peripheral blood. The origin of the receptors is a man aged 55 to 70 who had recovered from COVID-19.

This clone has more than one count but fewer than ten. This rearrangement joins TRBV5-1 to TRBJ2-5; 14 bases match TRBD2. CDR1 and CDR2 from the germline V gene are SGHRS and YFSETQ. The CDR3 runs 15 residues. The junction had 4 bases not matched to a gene; V was cut back by 4 bases and J by 5 bases. CDR3 protein: CASSQGLAGVETQYF. The CDR3 DNA follows: TGCGCCAGCAGCCAGGGACTAGCGGGAGTTGAGACCCAGTACTTC.

About this clone itself: Other DNA sequences in this sample translate to the same CDR3. V is TRBV5-1 and J is TRBJ2-5, with 10 nucleotides matching TRBD2. The trim removed 0 bases at V and 5 bases at J, leaving 4 bases unmatched. The V gene's germline CDR1 is SGHRS and CDR2 YFSETQ. This CDR3 contains 15 residues. CDR3 sequence (DNA): TGCGCCAGCAGCTTGGGGCTAGCGGGGGTGGAGACCCAGTACTTC. Protein sequence: CASSLGLAGVETQYF.

The chain recombines TRBV7-8 with TRBJ1-1, with a possible D match to TRBD1 (5 bases). Germline V gives CDR1 SGHVS, CDR2 FQNEAQ. This CDR3 spans 14 amino acids. V lost 6 bases and J lost 5, with 16 bases in between. The CDR3 DNA sequence: TGTGCCAGCAGGGGCAGGGTTTTTGGGACTGAAGCTTTCTTT. Encoded protein: CASRGRVFGTEAFF.